A single count supports the clone carrying this T cell receptor beta chain. The CDR3 covers 13 residues. Trimming took 3 bases from V and 9 from J, leaving 17 bases between them. Germline values: CDR1 SQVTM, CDR2 ANQGSEA. This record belongs to a study of PD-1 and CTLA-4 blockade in melanoma. The method was immunoSEQ multiplex PCR; TCRdb's version includes in-frame clones alone and lacks a portion of them. The sample has about 30,000 clones; about 88% are singletons. The source is a human donor with melanoma. The V call is TRBV29-1, the J call TRBJ2-5; D possibly corresponds to TRBD1 (6 bases). The material was CD8+ T cells from peripheral blood, obtained from a patient given anti-PD-1 treatment. The DNA for the CDR3 is TGCAGCGTTGATGGAGACCAACCAGGGGCCCAGTACTTC. Amino acids: CSVDGDQPGAQYF.